Following are 32 T cell receptor beta chains from one sample sequenced in a study of identifying expanded T cells in peripheral blood. Produced via immunoSEQ multiplex PCR; TCRdb's table is partial and in-frame only. Here the sample spans some 96,000 clones, 80% to 90% being singletons. The sample comprised blood. These receptors all come from a person aged 18 to 75 in good health.

The chain joins TRBV6-5 to TRBJ2-1; TRBD1 might be the D (6 bases). Trimming took 4 bases from V and 7 from J, leaving 11 bases between them. This CDR3 comprises 13 residues. CDR1 and CDR2 from the germline V gene are MNHEY and SVGAGI. The CDR3 loop reads CASSFHQGNEQFF. The CDR3 DNA reads as TGTGCCAGCAGTTTTCACCAGGGGAATGAGCAGTTCTTC.

A single count supports this clone. The chain couples TRBV5-1 to TRBJ1-3, with unresolved D. Germline loops: CDR1 SGHRS, CDR2 YFSETQ. V was cut by 2 bases and J by 0 bases, with 15 bases left in between. The CDR3 consists of 17 residues. The CDR3 reads CASSLAYGGSSGNTIYF. The CDR3 coding sequence is TGCGCCAGCAGCTTAGCGTATGGCGGAAGCTCTGGAAACACCATATATTTT.

The chain has TRBV29-1 and TRBJ1-2; 7 nucleotides match TRBD1. Germline lookup yields CDR1 SQVTM and CDR2 ANQGSEA. The CDR3 consists of 14 residues. The V segment lost 4 bases and the J segment 0 bases; nucleotides outside the gene matches: 5. CDR3 in amino acids: CSVAPGTANYGYTF. The CDR3 coding sequence is TGCAGCGTTGCCCCCGGGACAGCTAACTATGGCTACACCTTC.

This sequence joins TRBV29-1 and TRBJ1-3; possibly TRBD1 for D (5 bases). Germline V gene lookup returns CDR1 SQVTM and CDR2 ANQGSEA. V dropped 4 bases and J dropped 0 bases, with 10 bases sitting between them. CDR3 length: 14 residues. CDR3 sequence reads: CSVGQGSSGNTIYF. In nucleotides, the CDR3 is TGCAGCGTTGGCCAGGGTTCCTCTGGAAACACCATATATTTT.

The chain is built from TRBV28 and TRBJ1-1; 8 nucleotides agree with TRBD1. The germline V gene encodes CDR1 MDHEN and CDR2 SYDVKM. With V trimmed by 2 bases and J by 4 bases, 3 bases remained unmatched. The CDR3 sequence is 14 residues long. The CDR3 is CASSLTGQATEAFF. In DNA, the CDR3 is TGTGCCAGCAGTTTAACGGGACAGGCCACTGAAGCTTTCTTT.

The chain recombines TRBV9 with TRBJ2-1; D is ambiguous. The V and J ends lost 0 bases and 3 bases respectively, with 4 bases between them. CDR1 and CDR2 (germline): SGDLS, YYNGEE. CDR3 size: 13 residues. This chain's CDR3 is CASSVDSYNEQFF. The CDR3 DNA reads TGTGCCAGCAGCGTAGACAGCTACAATGAGCAGTTCTTC.

This rearrangement joins TRBV7-6 to TRBJ2-1; TRBD1 agrees at 10 bases. The CDR3 is 17 residues long. V lost 1 base to trimming and J lost 9 bases; unmatched junction nucleotides: 12. Germline-derived CDR1 and CDR2 are SGHVS and FNYEAQ. DNA for the CDR3: TGTGCCAGCAGCTTAGTGGGACAGGGGACGCGGTTGGGTGAGCAGTTCTTC. It codes for CASSLVGQGTRLGEQFF.

The J gene is TRBJ1-2, the V gene TRBV29-1; D is unresolved. The V end lost 1 base, the J end lost 4 bases, and 10 bases lay between the germline ends. Germline V lookup: CDR1 SQVTM, CDR2 ANQGSEA. This CDR3 spans 13 amino acids. CDR3 sequence: CSVEVPSRYGYTF. Here the CDR3 DNA reads TGCAGCGTTGAAGTGCCCAGTCGCTATGGCTACACCTTC. Full variable domain (outside the CDR3, taken from reference TRBV29-1 and TRBJ1-2): SAVISQKPSRDICQRGTSLTIQCQVDSQVTMMFWYRQQPGQSLTLIATANQGSEATYESGFVIDKFPISRPNLTFSTLTVSNMSPEDSSIYLCSVEVPSRYGYTFGSGTRLTVV.

This chain connects TRBV2 to TRBJ1-5, with D possibly matching TRBD1 (5 bases). The V gene lost 5 bases and the J gene lost 7 bases, with 18 bases spanning the gap. The length of the CDR3 is 15 residues. CDR1 is SNHLY and CDR2 is FYNNEI in the germline V gene. The chain's CDR3 is CASSPNTRQRQPQHF. The CDR3, as DNA: TGTGCCAGCAGTCCTAATACAAGACAGCGACAGCCCCAGCATTTT.

In its sample, this clone was seen a few times. The CDR3 sequence is CASSPPAGANYGYTF. CDR3 nucleotide sequence: TGCGCCAGCAGCCCCCCGGCAGGCGCTAACTATGGCTACACCTTC. The rearrangement links TRBV5-1 to TRBJ1-2, with D uncertain. CDR1 and CDR2 from the germline V gene are SGHRS and YFSETQ. The CDR3 spans 15 residues. The V gene lost 4 bases and the J gene lost 0 bases, with 13 bases spanning the gap.

The chain joins TRBV19 to TRBJ2-1, with 11 bases aligning to TRBD2. CDR1 LNHDA and CDR2 SQIVND come from the germline V gene (reference sequence). Germline trimming cut 5 bases from V and 7 bases from J; bases unmatched to any gene: 10. The CDR3 length is 16 residues. The CDR3: CASSPLTSGGLNEQFF. The CDR3 DNA reads as TGTGCCAGTAGTCCTCTAACTAGCGGGGGTTTGAATGAGCAGTTCTTC.

This chain connects TRBV5-6 to TRBJ1-2, with 10 nucleotides matching TRBD1. With 7 bases clipped from V and 4 bases from J, the junction kept 7 bases outside the gene matches. CDR1 is SGHDT and CDR2 is YYEEEE in the germline V gene. The CDR3 consists of 14 residues. The CDR3 spells CASCRDRGTYGYTF. The DNA of the CDR3 is TGTGCCAGCTGCCGGGACAGGGGAACCTATGGCTACACCTTC. The whole variable domain, remainder taken from reference TRBV5-6 and TRBJ1-2, is DAGVTQSPTHLIKTRGQQVTLRCSPKSGHDTVSWYQQALGQGPQFIFQYYEEEERQRGNFPDRFSGHQFPNYSSELNVNALLLGDSALYLCASCRDRGTYGYTFGSGTRLTVV.

For the CDR3, the DNA is TGTGCCAGCAGCCCCGGGACAGGGGTTCAGATATATGGCTACACCTTC. This codes for CASSPGTGVQIYGYTF. The chain links TRBV7-9 to TRBJ1-2, with 10 nucleotides matching TRBD1. With 5 bases clipped from V and 5 bases from J, the junction kept 11 bases outside the gene matches. In germline, CDR1 is SEHNR, CDR2 FQNEAQ (reference sequence). The CDR3 is 16 amino acids.

The V call is TRBV6-5, the J call TRBJ1-1; D may be TRBD1 (5 bases). The V end was cut by 8 bases, the J end by 3 bases, with 13 bases between. The CDR3 runs to 13 residues. The germline V gene encodes CDR1 MNHEY and CDR2 SVGAGI. Here the CDR3 reads CASQWGTDTEAFF. CDR3 DNA sequence: TGTGCCAGCCAATGGGGGACCGACACTGAAGCTTTCTTT.

The chain uses TRBV20-1 and TRBJ2-3; D is ambiguous. This CDR3 is 11 amino acids long. The germline V gene has CDR1 DFQATT and CDR2 SNEGSKA (reference sequence). Trimming stripped 6 bases from V and 5 bases from J, with 9 bases between. The CDR3 spells CSARTGDTQYF. The CDR3 DNA reads as TGCAGTGCCAGGACGGGAGATACGCAGTATTTT.

The chain is built from TRBV4-1 and TRBJ1-5; TRBD1 aligns across 9 bases. The CDR3 runs 15 residues. The V segment lost 5 bases and the J segment 7 bases; nucleotides outside the gene matches: 9. Germline V gives CDR1 MGHRA, CDR2 YSYEKL. The CDR3 region is CASSAQQGAGQPQHF. The CDR3 DNA follows: TGCGCCAGCAGCGCCCAACAGGGGGCTGGACAGCCCCAGCATTTT.

V gene TRBV29-1 combines with J gene TRBJ2-3; 9 bases agree with TRBD1. Germline CDR1 reads SQVTM; CDR2 reads ANQGSEA. The CDR3 runs 13 residues. V was clipped by 7 bases and J by 4 bases; unmatched bases: 6. CDR3 amino acids: CSAPGQGSDTQYF. CDR3 coding DNA: TGCAGCGCGCCGGGACAGGGTTCAGATACGCAGTATTTT.

The chain uses TRBV11-3 and TRBJ1-2, with 10 bases fitting TRBD1. The junction had 12 bases not matched to a gene; V was cut back by 5 bases and J by 6 bases. This CDR3 region has 16 residues. Germline values: CDR1 SGHNT, CDR2 YENEEA. CDR3 nucleotide sequence: TGTGCCAGCAGCGCTGCCGGGACAGGGGATCTGAATGGCTACACCTTC. The encoded protein is CASSAAGTGDLNGYTF.

The J gene is TRBJ1-2, the V gene TRBV7-8; 9 nucleotides agree with TRBD1. CDR1 and CDR2 (germline): SGHVS, FQNEAQ. The CDR3 spans 14 residues. V gave up 1 base and J gave up 7 bases; unmatched junction bases: 4. The CDR3 spells CASSLVGDRAGYTF. The DNA for the CDR3 is TGTGCCAGCAGCTTAGTTGGGGACAGGGCTGGCTACACCTTC.

In DNA, the CDR3 is TGTGCCAGCAGTCTTGTGGGATCCCTAGGAGCTTTCTTT. It encodes CASSLVGSLGAFF. The chain is built from TRBV6-6 and TRBJ1-1; D is unclear. Trimming cost V 5 bases and J 10 bases, with 17 bases left between them. CDR3 length: 13 amino acids. Germline CDR1 MNHNY, CDR2 SVGAGI (reference sequence).

V is TRBV10-3 and J is TRBJ1-5; D ambiguous. The CDR3 covers 16 residues. Trimming removed 10 bases at V and 2 bases at J, with 21 bases between. The germline V gene encodes CDR1 ENHRY and CDR2 SYGVKD. This chain's CDR3 is CATSQHLLGGNQPQHF. Written as DNA, the CDR3 is TGTGCCACCTCCCAACACCTACTCGGGGGCAATCAGCCCCAGCATTTT.

The gene calls are TRBV7-2 and TRBJ1-3; D uncertain. V lost 4 bases and J lost 7, with 11 bases in between. This CDR3 region has 13 residues. The germline V gene encodes CDR1 SGHTA and CDR2 FQGNSA. Here the CDR3 reads CASSSGSENTIYF. The CDR3 DNA is TGTGCCAGCAGCTCGGGAAGTGAGAACACCATATATTTT.

The CDR3 spells CASSPGTGSLYEQYF. The CDR3 DNA reads as TGTGCCAGCTCACCAGGGACAGGGTCTCTCTACGAGCAGTACTTC. The rearrangement links TRBV18 to TRBJ2-7; 9 positions match TRBD1. Per germline, CDR1 KGHSH and CDR2 LQKENI. Losses at the gene ends were 2 bases for V and 3 bases for J; bases not matched to a gene: 5. The CDR3 has 15 residues.

The chain joins TRBV30 to TRBJ1-5; tentative D call: TRBD1 (6 bases). In germline, CDR1 is GTSNPN, CDR2 SVGIG (reference sequence). V was pared by 2 bases and J by 0 bases, with 20 bases between. This CDR3 has 18 amino acids. This chain's CDR3 is CAWSRVSGRTDSNQPQHF. The CDR3, as DNA: TGTGCCTGGAGTCGAGTTAGTGGTCGGACAGATAGCAATCAGCCCCAGCATTTT.

V is TRBV6-4 and J is TRBJ1-6; TRBD1 matches at 8 bases. The CDR3 is 15 residues long. Germline V lookup: CDR1 MRHNA, CDR2 SNTAGT. J was trimmed by 10 bases and V by 5 bases; bases with no gene match: 10. The CDR3 bases are TGTGCCAGCAGTTTACAAGGACAGGGCCAATCACCCCTCCACTTT. Translated, it gives CASSLQGQGQSPLHF.

V gene TRBV30 combines with J gene TRBJ2-7; D call uncertain. This CDR3 has 13 amino acids. The germline V and J ends were trimmed by 0 bases and 3 bases, with 9 bases remaining between them. Germline V CDR1 and CDR2: GTSNPN, SVGIG (reference sequence). DNA for the CDR3: TGTGCCTGGAGTGTACGGAACGGCTACGAGCAGTACTTC. Its protein product is CAWSVRNGYEQYF.

The genes are TRBV30 and TRBJ1-3; D gene ambiguous. This CDR3 spans 15 amino acids. Germline values: CDR1 GTSNPN, CDR2 SVGIG (reference sequence). Trimming removed 0 bases at V and 4 bases at J, with 13 bases between. The CDR3 region is CAWSVPELGGNTIYF. CDR3 in DNA: TGTGCCTGGAGTGTACCGGAATTAGGGGGAAACACCATATATTTT.

This chain joins TRBV2 and TRBJ1-1; D might be TRBD1 (5 bases). CDR3 length: 14 residues. V lost 5 bases, J lost 5 bases, and 15 bases lay in between. Germline V gene sequence: CDR1 SNHLY, CDR2 FYNNEI. CDR3 nucleotides: TGTGCCAGCAGTCCTGGGACCGGTCGGACTGAAGCTTTCTTT. Translated, it gives CASSPGTGRTEAFF.

The chain couples TRBV19 to TRBJ1-1, with D possibly being TRBD1 (5 bases). This CDR3 spans 13 amino acids. The germline V gene encodes CDR1 LNHDA and CDR2 SQIVND (reference sequence). Trimming shortened V by 7 bases and J by 8 bases, and 17 bases separated the two germline ends. The CDR3 is CASMSRALSEAFF. The CDR3 DNA is TGTGCCAGTATGTCCAGGGCGTTGAGCGAAGCTTTCTTT.

The CDR3 here is CASSQGTVQRGTQYF. The CDR3 coding sequence is TGTGCCAGCAGCCAAGGGACGGTCCAGCGGGGTACGCAGTATTTT. This rearrangement joins TRBV14 to TRBJ2-3, with 7 nucleotides matching TRBD2. Trimming took 1 base from V and 8 from J; bases not matched to a gene: 9. Germline V gene sequence: CDR1 SGHDN, CDR2 FVKESK. CDR3 size: 15 residues.

This chain links TRBV6-5 with TRBJ2-7; D is undetermined. From germline, CDR1 is MNHEY and CDR2 SVGAGI. The CDR3 has 13 residues. The ends were cut back, 3 bases at V and 5 bases at J, with 11 bases in the middle. Written as DNA, the CDR3 is TGTGCCAGCAGTTATGCTAGGTCCCACGAGCAGTACTTC. Amino acid sequence: CASSYARSHEQYF.

For the CDR3, the DNA is TGTGCCACCAGCAGAGAAGACAGGGGGCAAGAGACCCAGTACTTC. This gives the protein CATSREDRGQETQYF. The chain has TRBV15 and TRBJ2-5; 9 bases line up with TRBD1. The V gene end was trimmed by 0 bases and the J gene end by 2 bases; junction bases not matched to a gene: 1. The CDR3 has 15 residues. Looked up from germline, CDR1 is LNHNV and CDR2 is YYDKDF (reference sequence).